This is a list of T cell receptor beta chains from one sample in a study of blood T cells in healthy people across ages. TCRdb independently ran MiXCR on the 5' RACE reads; one entry per CDR3 protein. The table lists 850,000 or so distinct CDR3 sequences, around 26% of them singletons, with 17% in the top ten. Material: blood. All receptors come from a woman of 80 years or more in good health. Each CDR3 is given with its conserved first and last residue. Each record gives: clone size, V gene, J gene, D gene, CDR3 protein, CDR3 DNA. A D gene is named only where the DNA matches it firmly. The size entry is marked missing in some rows and otherwise reads once, few, many or a size class.

size: many
V: TRBV15
J: TRBJ2-5
D: .
CDR3: CATTPRAQGETQYF
DNA: TGTGCCACCACGCCCCGGGCTCAGGGGGAGACCCAGTACTTC

size: many
V: TRBV9
J: TRBJ2-1
D: TRBD1
CDR3: CASSVEGADYNEQFF
DNA: TGTGCCAGCAGCGTAGAGGGGGCGGATTACAATGAGCAGTTCTTC

size: few
V: TRBV12-3/TRBV12-4
J: TRBJ2-5
D: TRBD1
CDR3: CASSSETGGRETQYF
DNA: TGTGCCAGCAGTTCAGAGACAGGGGGTCGGGAGACCCAGTACTTC

size: many
V: TRBV27
J: TRBJ2-1
D: TRBD1
CDR3: CASRTGINEQFF
DNA: TGTGCCAGCAGGACAGGGATCAATGAGCAGTTCTTC

size: many
V: TRBV20-1
J: TRBJ2-7
D: TRBD1
CDR3: CSAKGRTGGSGEQYF
DNA: TGCAGTGCTAAGGGGAGGACAGGGGGCTCTGGGGAGCAGTACTTC

size: .
V: TRBV20-1
J: TRBJ2-6
D: .
CDR3: CSARGGGHSGTNVLTF
DNA: TGCAGTGCTAGGGGGGGCGGGCACTCTGGGACCAACGTCCTGACTTTC

size: .
V: TRBV7-6
J: TRBJ2-3
D: TRBD2
CDR3: CASSLFPSGGSTDTQYF
DNA: TGTGCCAGCAGCTTATTTCCGTCGGGGGGGAGCACAGATACGCAGTATTTT

size: .
V: TRBV7-2
J: TRBJ2-3
D: TRBD1
CDR3: CASSFAPGQRVDTQYF
DNA: TGTGCCAGCAGCTTCGCGCCGGGACAGAGAGTAGATACGCAGTATTTT

size: .
V: TRBV7-9
J: TRBJ2-2
D: .
CDR3: CASTQGGNGELFF
DNA: TGTGCCAGCACCCAAGGGGGGAACGGGGAGCTGTTTTTT

size: many
V: TRBV9
J: TRBJ2-1
D: TRBD2
CDR3: CASSASGGALVNEQFF
DNA: TGTGCCAGCAGCGCTAGCGGGGGGGCCCTGGTGAATGAGCAGTTCTTC

size: .
V: TRBV19
J: TRBJ1-5
D: .
CDR3: CASEGGYFNQPQHF
DNA: TGTGCCAGTGAGGGGGGCTACTTCAATCAGCCCCAGCATTTT

size: few
V: TRBV6-6
J: TRBJ2-3
D: TRBD2
CDR3: CASSWGRVAGGLDTQYF
DNA: TGTGCCAGCAGTTGGGGGCGGGTAGCGGGGGGGCTTGATACGCAGTATTTT

size: few
V: TRBV5-1
J: TRBJ1-2
D: TRBD1
CDR3: CASSLGGQGSYGYTF
DNA: TGCGCCAGCAGCTTGGGCGGACAGGGGTCCTATGGCTACACCTTC

size: many
V: TRBV28
J: TRBJ2-5
D: TRBD1
CDR3: CASSTTGVRETQYF
DNA: TGTGCCAGCAGTACAACAGGGGTTCGAGAGACCCAGTACTTC

size: many
V: TRBV7-2
J: TRBJ2-3
D: TRBD2
CDR3: CASSLAPRARGLAGGGSRTDTQYF
DNA: TGTGCCAGCAGCTTGGCCCCCCGGGCTAGGGGACTAGCGGGGGGCGGAAGTAGGACAGATACGCAGTATTTT

size: many
V: TRBV20-1
J: TRBJ2-3
D: TRBD2
CDR3: CSAFPTSGGNQGTDTQYF
DNA: TGCAGTGCCTTCCCGACTAGCGGGGGGAATCAGGGGACAGATACGCAGTATTTT

size: once
V: TRBV6-2/TRBV6-3
J: TRBJ1-1
D: .
CDR3: CASNPGVESAAFF
DNA: TGTGCCAGCAATCCTGGGGTAGAGAGCGCAGCTTTCTTT

size: few
V: TRBV7-8
J: TRBJ1-5
D: .
CDR3: CASNHDRMGQPQHF
DNA: TGTGCCAGCAACCACGACAGGATGGGTCAGCCCCAGCATTTT

size: few
V: TRBV7-9
J: TRBJ2-2
D: .
CDR3: CASSFAGTRTGELFF
DNA: TGTGCCAGCAGCTTTGCCGGGACACGCACCGGGGAGCTGTTTTTT

size: many
V: TRBV20-1
J: TRBJ2-4
D: TRBD2
CDR3: CSAINSRLAVIAKNIQYF
DNA: TGCAGTGCTATAAACTCCCGACTAGCGGTCATAGCCAAAAACATTCAGTACTTC

size: many
V: TRBV18
J: TRBJ2-7
D: TRBD1
CDR3: CASSSGTASAYEQYF
DNA: TGTGCCAGCTCATCCGGGACAGCATCCGCCTACGAGCAGTACTTC

size: many
V: TRBV7-9
J: TRBJ2-6
D: .
CDR3: CATTRSGANVLTF
DNA: TGTGCCACCACACGCTCTGGGGCCAACGTCCTGACTTTC

size: .
V: TRBV6-5
J: TRBJ2-3
D: .
CDR3: CASSRGDRNTQYF
DNA: TGTGCCAGCAGTCGGGGGGACAGAAATACGCAGTATTTT

size: .
V: TRBV4-1
J: TRBJ1-5
D: .
CDR3: CASSPFHGGASNQPQHF
DNA: TGCGCCAGCAGCCCGTTCCATGGGGGGGCCAGCAATCAGCCCCAGCATTTT

size: .
V: TRBV27
J: TRBJ1-2
D: .
CDR3: CASRGWGWRESYTF
DNA: TGTGCCAGCAGGGGGTGGGGTTGGAGGGAGAGCTACACCTTC

size: many
V: TRBV11-2
J: TRBJ1-2
D: .
CDR3: CASSLRGRAYGYTF
DNA: TGTGCCAGCAGCTTAAGGGGCAGGGCATACGGCTACACCTTC

size: .
V: TRBV10-3
J: TRBJ1-1
D: TRBD1
CDR3: CAISEPPGQGAAEAFF
DNA: TGTGCCATCAGTGAGCCCCCGGGACAGGGGGCGGCTGAAGCTTTCTTT

size: once
V: TRBV7-9
J: TRBJ2-5
D: .
CDR3: CASSPAWGVRETQYF
DNA: TGTGCCAGCAGCCCCGCTTGGGGGGTCAGGGAGACCCAGTACTTC

size: many
V: TRBV12-3/TRBV12-4
J: TRBJ2-3
D: .
CDR3: CASSFRDTDTQYF
DNA: TGTGCCAGCAGTTTTCGCGACACAGATACGCAGTATTTT

size: many
V: TRBV7-6
J: TRBJ1-1
D: TRBD1
CDR3: CASSYRGLPEAFF
DNA: TGTGCCAGCAGCTACAGGGGGCTCCCTGAAGCTTTCTTT

size: many
V: TRBV5-1
J: TRBJ2-1
D: TRBD1
CDR3: CASNEGAASSYNEQFF
DNA: TGCGCCAGCAACGAGGGGGCTGCCTCATCTTACAATGAGCAGTTCTTC

size: few
V: TRBV15
J: TRBJ2-1
D: TRBD1
CDR3: CATVPGQGYNEQFF
DNA: TGTGCCACGGTTCCGGGACAGGGGTACAATGAGCAGTTCTTC